This entry features one TCR beta chain sequence. The sample is drawn from a study of T cell changes during pregnancy in multiple sclerosis. This CDR3 comprises 17 residues. Trimming at V came to 4 bases and at J to 0 bases, leaving 9 bases not matched to a gene. Germline assignment: CDR1 SEHNR and CDR2 FQNEAQ (reference sequence). Produced via immunoSEQ multiplex PCR; TCRdb's table is partial and in-frame only. The sample comprises tens of thousands of clones, about nine tenths of which are singletons, and less than 1.5% rests with the top ten. This clonotype was obtained from a female donor with multiple sclerosis, enrolled in a pregnancy study. This specimen consisted of CD4+ T cells from peripheral blood mononuclear cells, obtained in the second trimester of pregnancy. The chain couples TRBV7-9 to TRBJ2-1; TRBD1 matches at 7 bases. The CDR3, as DNA: TGTGCCAGCAGCTCGGGCCTTACAGGGGCCTCCTACAATGAGCAGTTCTTC. Encoded protein: CASSSGLTGASYNEQFF.